These 32 T cell receptor beta chains were all obtained from the same sample, sequenced in a study of molecular identifiers for immune sequencing clone quantification. TCRdb fed the PCR reads into MiXCR, producing one record per CDR3 protein. The sample yields some 59,000 distinct CDR3 sequences, approximately 26% seen once. The sample was naive CD8+ T cells from blood, with Jurkat cell RNA spiked in. Subset of the sample: FACS-sorted CD8+CD4-CCR7+CD45RA+ naive T cells. These receptors came from a human donor in good health. Some libraries in this study had Jurkat cell RNA spiked in.

The sample holds many counts of this clonotype. DNA for the CDR3: TGTGCCAGCAGCCAAGTAGACGGAATCACTGAAGCTTTCTTT. Its protein product is CASSQVDGITEAFF. The V gene is TRBV14, the J gene TRBJ1-1; D gene unclear. Germline CDR1 and CDR2: SGHDN and FVKESK. V lost 1 base, J lost 4 bases, and 10 bases lay in between. The CDR3 is 14 amino acids.

Within the sample, this clonotype is medium-sized. This chain uses TRBV7-2 with TRBJ2-1, with D uncertain. Germline CDR1 and CDR2: SGHTA and FQGNSA. The CDR3 sequence is 13 residues long. The V end was cut by 2 bases, the J end by 3 bases, with 5 bases between. CDR3 residues: CASSLLRYNEQFF. The CDR3 bases are TGTGCCAGCAGCTTACTCCGCTACAATGAGCAGTTCTTC.

This clonotype was seen only a few times. A much larger clone sits a single nucleotide away, making a read error possible. This chain links TRBV7-8 with TRBJ2-7; 7 bases line up with TRBD1. Germline values: CDR1 SGHVS, CDR2 FQNEAQ. This CDR3 is built from 14 residues. The CDR3 DNA is TGTGCCGGCAGCTTAGCAGGGACAGACTACGAGCAGTACTTC. Its translation: CAGSLAGTDYEQYF.

This clonotype has at least ten counts. V is TRBV4-1 and J is TRBJ2-6; D call uncertain. Germline lookup yields CDR1 MGHRA and CDR2 YSYEKL. With 3 bases removed from V and 0 bases from J, the gap between germline ends came to 6 bases. The CDR3 totals 15 residues. The CDR3 reads CASSQSASGANVLTF. CDR3 nucleotides: TGCGCCAGCAGCCAGTCGGCCTCTGGGGCCAACGTCCTGACTTTC.

This clonotype was detected a few times. The rearrangement links TRBV19 to TRBJ2-1; D possibly matches TRBD1 or TRBD2 (5 bases each). V lost 8 bases, J lost 0 bases, and 11 bases lay in between. Germline V gene lookup returns CDR1 LNHDA and CDR2 SQIVND (reference sequence). This CDR3 region has 14 residues. Written as DNA, the CDR3 is TGTGCCAGTGGGGATGGGGGCTCCTACAATGAGCAGTTCTTC. This codes for CASGDGGSYNEQFF.

This clonotype was counted ten times or more. The gene calls are TRBV2 and TRBJ1-5, with 10 bases identical to TRBD1. Germline V lookup: CDR1 SNHLY, CDR2 FYNNEI. The CDR3 spans 14 residues. Trimming took 4 bases from V and 6 from J; bases not matched to a gene: 3. The CDR3 reads CASSAWTGGQPQHF. The CDR3 nucleotides are TGTGCCAGCAGTGCATGGACAGGGGGTCAGCCCCAGCATTTT. Drawing the rest from reference TRBV2 and TRBJ1-5, the complete variable domain is EPEVTQTPSHQVTQMGQEVILRCVPISNHLYFYWYRQILGQKVEFLVSFYNNEISEKSEIFDDQFSVERPDGSNFTLKIRSTKLEDSAMYFCASSAWTGGQPQHFGDGTRLSIL.

This clonotype was recorded many times. The chain has TRBV11-2 and TRBJ2-3; possibly TRBD2 for D (5 bases). This CDR3 spans 16 amino acids. Trimming took 4 bases from V and 2 from J, leaving 16 bases between them. CDR1 SGHAT and CDR2 FQNNGV come from the germline V gene. The CDR3 DNA is TGTGCCAGCAGCTCATTAGCGCCGAGAAACACAGATACGCAGTATTTT. Amino acid sequence: CASSSLAPRNTDTQYF. Using reference TRBV11-2 and TRBJ2-3 for the parts outside the CDR3, the full variable domain is EAGVAQSPRYKIIEKRQSVAFWCNPISGHATLYWYQQILGQGPKLLIQFQNNGVVDDSQLPKDRFSAERLKGVDSTLKIQPAKLEDSAVYLCASSSLAPRNTDTQYFGPGTRLTVL.

About this clonotype: At one of its ends the junction is not consistent with the germline gene, which may arise from a read error. The V call is TRBV5-6, the J call TRBJ2-3, with D perhaps matching TRBD1 or TRBD2 (5 bases each). The CDR3 has 19 amino acids. Germline loops: CDR1 SGHDT, CDR2 YYEEEE. The chain's CDR3 is CASSHLAGGSGTDTDTRYF. CDR3 nucleotides: TGTGCCAGCAGCCATCTAGCAGGTGGATCCGGGACGGACACAGATACGCGGTATTTT.

In this sample, this clonotype turned up a few times. Just one base apart from a much larger clone, this may be a read error. Without the conserved terminal phenylalanine or tryptophan, this CDR3 likely stems from a read error. This sequence joins TRBV18 and TRBJ2-4, with D unclear. The CDR3 has 12 amino acids. The germline gives CDR1 KGHSH, CDR2 LQKENI. Trimming cost V 6 bases and J 3 bases, with 6 bases left between them. The CDR3: CASSDGKNIQYS. The CDR3 region has the DNA TGTGCCAGCTCGGACGGCAAAAACATTCAGTACTCC.

A note on this clonotype: It may be a read error: a sequence one base away is much more abundant. The CDR3 carries no conserved terminal phenylalanine or tryptophan, so it likely arises from a read error. The V call is TRBV4-2, the J call TRBJ2-7, with 8 positions matching TRBD2. The CDR3 runs 14 residues. Germline CDR1 LGHNA, CDR2 YNFKEQ. V trimming: 2 bases; J trimming: 6 bases; junction bases outside the gene matches: 6. This CDR3 reads CASSQFDREGEQYL. In DNA, the CDR3 is TGTGCCAGCAGCCAATTCGACCGGGAGGGCGAGCAGTACCTC.

This clonotype was detected ten times or more. V and J are TRBV11-2 and TRBJ2-4; 7 bases align to TRBD1. The CDR3 contains 16 residues. The junction had 6 bases not matched to a gene; V was cut back by 4 bases and J by 0 bases. Per germline, CDR1 SGHAT and CDR2 FQNNGV. This CDR3 reads CASSSPGQSAKNIQYF. CDR3 sequence (DNA): TGTGCCAGCAGCTCGCCGGGACAGTCAGCCAAAAACATTCAGTACTTC.

This clonotype was seen a few times. The chain carries TRBV7-9 and TRBJ2-3, with D uncertain. V gave up 5 bases and J gave up 5 bases, with 11 bases separating them. CDR3 length: 13 amino acids. Germline values: CDR1 SEHNR, CDR2 FQNEAQ (reference sequence). The CDR3 here is CASSPKGEDTQYF. CDR3 bases: TGTGCCAGCAGCCCGAAGGGTGAAGATACGCAGTATTTT.

This clonotype was found many times. The rearrangement uses TRBV12-3 or TRBV12-4 and TRBJ2-3; TRBD2 matches at 12 bases. With 6 bases clipped from V and 1 base from J, the junction kept 2 bases outside the gene matches. This CDR3 contains 15 residues. CDR3 amino acids: CASRSSGRGTDTQYF. DNA for the CDR3: TGTGCCAGCAGATCTAGCGGGAGGGGCACAGATACGCAGTATTTT.

This clonotype was counted ten times or more. J is TRBJ2-5 and V is TRBV12-5, with 7 bases that match TRBD1. V trimming: 3 bases; J trimming: 2 bases; junction bases outside the gene matches: 12. Germline assignment: CDR1 LGHNT and CDR2 FRNRAP. The CDR3 covers 17 residues. Here the CDR3 reads CASGFTTGTALQETQYF. In nucleotides, the CDR3 is TGTGCTAGTGGTTTTACCACCGGGACAGCGCTACAAGAGACCCAGTACTTC.

This clonotype was observed at least ten times. The chain is built from TRBV2 and TRBJ1-1, with TRBD1 as a possible D gene (6 bases). Germline loops: CDR1 SNHLY, CDR2 FYNNEI. V was pared by 5 bases and J by 4 bases, with 14 bases between. CDR3 length: 14 residues. The CDR3 DNA is TGTGCCAGCAGTCCCAATCGGGGGGCCACTGAAGCTTTCTTT. Protein product: CASSPNRGATEAFF.

The sample holds many counts of this clonotype. J is TRBJ2-1 and V is TRBV5-6, with TRBD2 identical over 10 bases. The CDR3 runs 15 residues. Trimming at V came to 0 bases and at J to 12 bases, leaving 9 bases not matched to a gene. Germline V gene sequence: CDR1 SGHDT, CDR2 YYEEEE. The CDR3 DNA sequence: TGTGCCAGCAGCTTGGCTAGCGGGGGTTCCAGGGTGCAGTTCTTC. This gives the protein CASSLASGGSRVQFF.

This clonotype appeared many times. V and J are TRBV7-9 and TRBJ2-7; no firm D call. CDR1 and CDR2 (germline): SEHNR, FQNEAQ (reference sequence). The germline V and J ends were trimmed by 2 bases and 2 bases, with 13 bases remaining between them. This CDR3 is 15 amino acids long. The CDR3 DNA reads as TGTGCCAGCAGCTTATCGGCCCTGAAGCCCTACGAGCAGTACTTC. It encodes CASSLSALKPYEQYF.

This clonotype has more than one count but fewer than ten. The chain carries TRBV7-8 and TRBJ2-6; D is ambiguous. V was clipped by 5 bases and J by 0 bases, with 14 bases between them. The V gene's germline CDR1 is SGHVS and CDR2 FQNEAQ. The CDR3 has 17 residues. The CDR3 coding sequence is TGTGCCAGCAGCCTTTGGGGTGAGATCTCTGGGGCCAACGTCCTGACTTTC. Translating gives CASSLWGEISGANVLTF.

This clonotype was counted many times. The chain is built from TRBV4-1 and TRBJ2-1; no reliable D call. Trimming shortened V by 0 bases and J by 6 bases, and 24 bases separated the two germline ends. There are 19 residues in the CDR3. Germline values: CDR1 MGHRA, CDR2 YSYEKL. CDR3 nucleotides: TGCGCCAGCAGCCAAGATCACCCCGGGCCCGATACGGCAATCAATGAGCAGTTCTTC. As protein: CASSQDHPGPDTAINEQFF.

Comments on this clonotype: At one end the junction does not follow the germline gene, possibly because of a read error. This chain connects TRBV6-1 to TRBJ2-1; tentative D call: TRBD2 (5 bases). The CDR3 sequence is 14 residues long. Germline values: CDR1 MNHNS, CDR2 SASEGT. In DNA form, the CDR3 reads TGTGCCCGCCGCCCGAGGGCCCTCTACAATGCGCAGTTCTTC. Protein sequence: CARRPRALYNAQFF.

This clonotype was detected many times. The V and J genes are TRBV14 and TRBJ2-7; 7 bases are a match to TRBD1. V trimming: 1 base; J trimming: 1 base; junction bases outside the gene matches: 4. CDR1 is SGHDN and CDR2 is FVKESK in the germline V gene. The CDR3 runs to 15 residues. CDR3 loop: CASSQGTGPSYEQYF. CDR3 bases: TGTGCCAGCAGCCAAGGGACAGGTCCGTCCTACGAGCAGTACTTC.

This clonotype was picked up many times. This sequence joins TRBV27 and TRBJ1-1; D gene unclear. Trimming stripped 4 bases from V and 12 bases from J, with 24 bases between. The CDR3 length is 15 residues. Germline lookup yields CDR1 MNHEY and CDR2 SMNVEV (reference sequence). This CDR3 is CASSSATEYEHWTFF. CDR3 coding DNA: TGTGCCAGCAGTTCGGCGACTGAGTATGAACATTGGACTTTCTTT.

This clonotype was observed a few times. V gene TRBV27 combines with J gene TRBJ2-7, with a weak D call TRBD2 (6 bases). CDR1 MNHEY and CDR2 SMNVEV come from the germline V gene (reference sequence). CDR3 length: 14 residues. V lost 8 bases, J lost 3 bases, and 17 bases lay in between. CDR3 DNA sequence: TGTGCCAGCGGGGGGTGGGGCACCAGCTACGAGCAGTACTTC. It encodes CASGGWGTSYEQYF.

This clonotype came up many times. This rearrangement joins TRBV5-1 to TRBJ1-1, with D possibly being TRBD1 (5 bases). Germline CDR1 reads SGHRS; CDR2 reads YFSETQ. V lost 3 bases and J 2 bases, leaving 8 bases between the germline ends. The CDR3 runs to 13 residues. In nucleotides, the CDR3 is TGCGCCAGCAGCTCCGACAGCAACACTGAAGCTTTCTTT. Translating it yields CASSSDSNTEAFF. The variable domain in full, with the rest retrieved from reference TRBV5-1 and TRBJ1-1, is KAGVTQTPRYLIKTRGQQVTLSCSPISGHRSVSWYQQTPGQGLQFLFEYFSETQRNKGNFPGRFSGRQFSNSRSEMNVSTLELGDSALYLCASSSDSNTEAFFGQGTRLTVV.

This clonotype has ten or more counts. The V gene is TRBV4-3, the J gene TRBJ2-7; TRBD1 agrees at 7 bases. CDR3 length: 16 residues. Germline V lookup: CDR1 LGHNA, CDR2 YSLEER. With 5 bases clipped from V and 5 bases from J, the junction kept 15 bases outside the gene matches. The CDR3 is CASSNDRATLPNEQYF. The DNA of the CDR3 is TGCGCCAGCAGCAACGACAGGGCGACACTCCCGAACGAGCAGTACTTC.

To note about this clonotype: A much larger clone is a single base away; this may be a read error. The V call is TRBV2, the J call TRBJ1-1; D remains ambiguous. Germline V lookup: CDR1 SNHLY, CDR2 FYNNEI. Deletions cut 1 base from V and 3 bases from J, with 6 bases between. CDR3 length: 13 amino acids. CDR3 region: CASSEDSYTEAFF. The CDR3, as DNA: TGTGCCAGCAGTGAAGACTCGTACACTGAAGCTTTCTTT.

This clonotype was seen only a few times. The chain is built from TRBV4-2 and TRBJ2-2, with D possibly TRBD1 on 7 matching bases. CDR3 length: 18 residues. Germline CDR1 LGHNA, CDR2 YNFKEQ. Trimming removed 3 bases from V and 3 bases from J, with 20 bases in between. Here the CDR3 DNA reads TGTGCCAGCAGCCAGGAAAAACAGGGGAGGAGTGACACCGGGGAGCTGTTTTTT. Encoded protein: CASSQEKQGRSDTGELFF.

This clonotype has at least ten counts. This chain connects TRBV5-6 to TRBJ1-1; D call uncertain. The CDR3 covers 14 residues. Per the germline V gene, CDR1 is SGHDT and CDR2 is YYEEEE. V lost 0 bases and J lost 4, with 10 bases in between. Here the CDR3 reads CASSLVPWGTEAFF. DNA of the CDR3: TGTGCCAGCAGCTTGGTCCCATGGGGCACTGAAGCTTTCTTT.

This clonotype was found many times. The chain combines TRBV6-5 with TRBJ2-7; 9 positions match TRBD1. The V and J ends lost 0 bases and 2 bases, in that order; junction bases with no gene match: 5. The germline CDR1 and CDR2 sequences are MNHEY and SVGAGI. The CDR3 is 16 residues long. The CDR3 DNA follows: TGTGCCAGCAGTTACTCGGGGACAGGGACCGCCTACGAGCAGTACTTC. It yields the protein CASSYSGTGTAYEQYF.

This clonotype was observed many times. This sequence joins TRBV21-1 and TRBJ1-5. TRBV21-1 has pseudogene status. There are 16 residues in the CDR3. CDR3 nucleotides: TGTGCCAGCAGCAAAGGGCCCAGGTACAGCAATCAGCCCCAGCATTTT. Residues: CASSKGPRYSNQPQHF.

This clonotype occurred many times. This rearrangement joins TRBV27 to TRBJ2-7; 7 nucleotides match TRBD2. Germline CDR1 MNHEY, CDR2 SMNVEV (reference sequence). Trimming cost V 7 bases and J 0 bases; bases outside gene matches: 12. The CDR3 is 16 residues long. The CDR3 sequence: CASTPNPGRSSYEQYF. CDR3 nucleotide sequence: TGTGCCAGCACTCCAAACCCCGGGAGGAGCTCCTACGAGCAGTACTTC.

The chain combines TRBV7-9 with TRBJ2-1, with D perhaps given as TRBD1 or TRBD2 (7 bases each). V was clipped by 5 bases and J by 1 base, with 12 bases between them. In germline, CDR1 is SEHNR, CDR2 FQNEAQ (reference sequence). The CDR3 covers 15 residues. The CDR3 DNA is TGTGCCAGCAGCCGTCAGGGGGGGTCCTACAATGAGCAGTTCTTC. It specifies CASSRQGGSYNEQFF.